This entry describes one TCR beta chain. Its antigen is undetermined. The CDR3 is 12 amino acids. V lost 5 bases to trimming and J lost 7 bases; unmatched junction nucleotides: 3. Germline V lookup: CDR1 SGHTA, CDR2 FQGTGA. The source of the sample is a study of vaccination and CD4 T cells after COVID-19. Treatment defined: approximately 9-day PBMC culture with coronavirus spike peptide pools or control peptides (ViraFEST assay). The Oncomine TCR Beta short-read assay generated sequence data from the DNA of cultured CD4+ T cells. From the PCR reads, TCRdb called clonotypes with MiXCR, one entry per CDR3 protein. This sample has some 9,300 distinct CDR3 sequences, with approximately 49% found just once.

The chain combines TRBV7-3 with TRBJ2-7, with 9 bases identical to TRBD1. The sequenced sample consisted of CD4+ T cells from blood, cultured in vitro. The receptor's source is a human donor who had recovered from COVID-19. CDR3 loop: CASSMTGGEQYF. The CDR3 DNA sequence: TGTGCCAGCAGCATGACAGGGGGTGAGCAGTACTTC.